This T cell receptor (beta chain) was identified in a study of early T cells in non-severe SARS-CoV-2 infection. About the research overall: RNA in bulk from unsorted whole blood was sequenced, and chains were unpaired.

This clonotype was seen a handful of times. The target antigen is unknown. Researchers tagged individual cDNA molecules with unique molecular identifiers. TCRdb redid the calling of the 5' RACE reads with MiXCR, one entry per CDR3 protein. The table has about 83,000 distinct CDR3 sequences, approximately 13% seen once. Overall study findings and caveats: Comparison of clonotypes with VDJdb favored anti-spike CD8 responses while missing private and CD4 specificities.

The sequence derives from an adult who was a healthcare worker with PCR-confirmed SARS-CoV-2 infection or an uninfected control (not recorded which). Sequenced sample: whole blood.

The CDR3 protein is CASSPLEGPSTEAFF. Written as DNA, the CDR3 is TGTGCCAGCTCACCTTTGGAGGGACCCTCTACTGAAGCTTTCTTT. The chain employs TRBV18 and TRBJ1-1; TRBD1 might be the D (5 bases). Trimming left V 3 bases short and J 5 bases short, with 16 bases between. The germline CDR1 and CDR2 sequences are KGHSH and LQKENI. CDR3 size: 15 residues. The complete variable domain, with remaining parts taken from reference TRBV18 and TRBJ1-1, reads NAGVMQNPRHLVRRRGQEARLRCSPMKGHSHVYWYRQLPEEGLKFMVYLQKENIIDESGMPKERFSAEFPKEGPSILRIQQVVRGDSAAYFCASSPLEGPSTEAFFGQGTRLTVV.